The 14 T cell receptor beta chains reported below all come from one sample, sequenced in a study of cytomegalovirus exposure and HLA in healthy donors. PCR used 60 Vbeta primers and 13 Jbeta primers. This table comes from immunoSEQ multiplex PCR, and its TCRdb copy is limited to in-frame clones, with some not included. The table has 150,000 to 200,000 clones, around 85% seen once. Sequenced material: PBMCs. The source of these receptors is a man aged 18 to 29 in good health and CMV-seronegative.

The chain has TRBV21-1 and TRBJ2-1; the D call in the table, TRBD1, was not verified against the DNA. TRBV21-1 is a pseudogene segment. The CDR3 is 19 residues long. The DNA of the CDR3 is TGTGCCAGCAGCAAAGTTTCCGACAGGGACAATAACCCAGACAATGAGCAGTTCTTC. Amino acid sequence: CASSKVSDRDNNPDNEQFF.

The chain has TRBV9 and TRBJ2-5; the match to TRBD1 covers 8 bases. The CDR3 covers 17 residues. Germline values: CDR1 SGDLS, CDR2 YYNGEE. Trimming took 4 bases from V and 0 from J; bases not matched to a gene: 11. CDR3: CASSQPPGQANQETQYF. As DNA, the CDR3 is TGTGCCAGCAGCCAACCCCCGGGACAGGCTAACCAAGAGACCCAGTACTTC.

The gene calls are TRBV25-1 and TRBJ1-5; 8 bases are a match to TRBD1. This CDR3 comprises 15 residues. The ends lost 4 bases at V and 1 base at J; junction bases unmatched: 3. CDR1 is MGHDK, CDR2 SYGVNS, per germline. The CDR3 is CASSGGQESNQPQHF. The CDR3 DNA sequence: TGTGCCAGCAGTGGGGGACAGGAGAGCAATCAGCCCCAGCATTTT.

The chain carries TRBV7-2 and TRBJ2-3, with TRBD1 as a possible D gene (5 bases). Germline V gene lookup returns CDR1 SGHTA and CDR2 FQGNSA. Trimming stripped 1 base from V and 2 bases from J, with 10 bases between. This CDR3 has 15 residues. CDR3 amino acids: CASSLVGRATDTQYF. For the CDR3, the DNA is TGTGCCAGCAGCTTAGTAGGCAGGGCCACAGATACGCAGTATTTT.

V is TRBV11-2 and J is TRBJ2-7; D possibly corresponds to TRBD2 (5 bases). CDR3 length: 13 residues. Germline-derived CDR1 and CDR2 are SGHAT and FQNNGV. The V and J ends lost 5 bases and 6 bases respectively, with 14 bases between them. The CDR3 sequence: CASSPDGVGEQYF. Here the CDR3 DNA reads TGTGCCAGCAGCCCGGACGGGGTGGGCGAGCAGTACTTC. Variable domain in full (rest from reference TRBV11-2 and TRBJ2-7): EAGVAQSPRYKIIEKRQSVAFWCNPISGHATLYWYQQILGQGPKLLIQFQNNGVVDDSQLPKDRFSAERLKGVDSTLKIQPAKLEDSAVYLCASSPDGVGEQYFGPGTRLTVT.

CDR3 sequence (DNA): TGTGCCTGGATATCCCGGTATGGCTACACCTTC. It yields the protein CAWISRYGYTF. The V call is TRBV30, the J call TRBJ1-2, with D uncertain. V was clipped by 4 bases and J by 5 bases, with 8 bases between them. The CDR3 contains 11 residues. CDR1 and CDR2 (germline): GTSNPN, SVGIG (reference sequence).

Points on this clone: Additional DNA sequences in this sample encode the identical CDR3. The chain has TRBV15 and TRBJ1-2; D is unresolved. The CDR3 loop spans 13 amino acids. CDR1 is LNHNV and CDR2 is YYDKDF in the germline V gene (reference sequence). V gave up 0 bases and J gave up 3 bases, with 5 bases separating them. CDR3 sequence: CATSRDKHYGYTF. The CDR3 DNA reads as TGTGCCACCAGCAGAGATAAGCACTATGGCTACACCTTC.

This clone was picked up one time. In DNA, the CDR3 is TGCGCCAGCAGCTTCCTCACTAGGGAAGAGACCCAGTACTTC. As protein: CASSFLTREETQYF. This chain joins TRBV5-1 and TRBJ2-5; tentative D call: TRBD2 (5 bases). Between the trimmed V and J ends, which lost 2 bases and 3 bases, there was a span of 11 bases. The CDR3 runs 14 residues. Germline values: CDR1 SGHRS, CDR2 YFSETQ.

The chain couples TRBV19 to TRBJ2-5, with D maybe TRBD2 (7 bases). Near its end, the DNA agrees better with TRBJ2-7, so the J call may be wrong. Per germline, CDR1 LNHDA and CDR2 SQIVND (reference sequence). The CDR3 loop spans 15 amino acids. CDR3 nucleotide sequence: TGTGCCAGTAGTCCTCAGGGGAGGGTTTCCTACGAGCAGTACTTC. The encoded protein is CASSPQGRVSYEQYF.

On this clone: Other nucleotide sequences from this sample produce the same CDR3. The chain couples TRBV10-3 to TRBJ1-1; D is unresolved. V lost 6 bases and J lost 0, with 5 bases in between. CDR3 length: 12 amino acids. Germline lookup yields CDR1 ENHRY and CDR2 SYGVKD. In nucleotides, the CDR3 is TGTGCCATCAGCGGGGTGAACACTGAAGCTTTCTTT. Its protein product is CAISGVNTEAFF.

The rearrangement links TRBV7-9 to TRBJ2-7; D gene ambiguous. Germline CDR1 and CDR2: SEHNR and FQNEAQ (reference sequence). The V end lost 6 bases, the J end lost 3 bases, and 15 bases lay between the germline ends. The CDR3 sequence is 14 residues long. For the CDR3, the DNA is TGTGCCAGCAGTTTGCACGCGAGCGTCTACGAGCAGTACTTC. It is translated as CASSLHASVYEQYF.

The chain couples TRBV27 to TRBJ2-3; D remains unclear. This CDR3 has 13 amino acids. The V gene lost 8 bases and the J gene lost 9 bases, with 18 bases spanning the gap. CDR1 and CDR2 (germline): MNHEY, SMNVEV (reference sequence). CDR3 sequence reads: CASGVKRDTTQYF. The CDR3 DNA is TGTGCCAGCGGAGTAAAGAGAGATACGACGCAGTATTTT.

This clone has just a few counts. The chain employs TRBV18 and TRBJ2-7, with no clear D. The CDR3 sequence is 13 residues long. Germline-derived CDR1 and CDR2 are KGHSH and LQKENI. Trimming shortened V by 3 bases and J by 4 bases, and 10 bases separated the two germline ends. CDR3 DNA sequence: TGTGCCAGCTCACCCCCGGGTGGTTACGAGCAGTACTTC. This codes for CASSPPGGYEQYF.

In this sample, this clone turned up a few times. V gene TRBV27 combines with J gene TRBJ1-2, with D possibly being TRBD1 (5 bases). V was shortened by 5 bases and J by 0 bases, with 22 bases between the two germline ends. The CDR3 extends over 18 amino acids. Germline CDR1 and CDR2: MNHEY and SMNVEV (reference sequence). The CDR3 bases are TGTGCCAGCAGTAGTACGGCGGGACGATCAAAAGCTAACTATGGCTACACCTTC. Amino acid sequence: CASSSTAGRSKANYGYTF.